This TCR beta chain originates from a study of PD-1 blockade in classical Hodgkin lymphoma. Some clones are missing from TCRdb's copy, which holds only in-frame ones; the method was immunoSEQ multiplex PCR. The sample includes about 11,000 clones, about 71% of them seen just once. The germline CDR1 and CDR2 sequences are SEHNR and FQNEAQ (reference sequence). The CDR3 is made up of 17 amino acids. V lost 1 base, J lost 4 bases, and 10 bases stayed unmatched. Relapse was seen in all patients after autologous stem cell transplantation, and brentuximab vedotin exposure was variable. The TCR originated in a human donor with classical Hodgkin lymphoma. This rearrangement joins TRBV7-9 to TRBJ2-5, with 9 nucleotides matching TRBD1. The material was peripheral blood mononuclear cells (PBMCs), obtained at baseline. In nucleotides, the CDR3 is TGTGCCAGCAGCTTAGGAGGGGGACAGGGCGCCCGAGAGACCCAGTACTTC. This codes for CASSLGGGQGARETQYF.